This entry describes one TCR beta chain. This clonotype was seen at least ten times. Its antigen target is currently unknown. No base quality information exists; no much larger clone differs at one position. The CDR3 holds 13 amino acids from the cysteine to the phenylalanine. Only the CDR3 DNA is retained, 39 bases long and in frame from the first base. Via the germline V gene, CDR1 is MNHNS and CDR2 SASEGT. V gives up 5 bases and J gives up 7 bases, and the segment between their germline ends measures 14 bases. This sample is drawn from a study of regulatory T cells in long-lasting Graves disease (dated by TCRdb to 2020 to 2023). Background for the entire study: Newly diagnosed Graves' disease patients had taken antithyroid drugs for less than 3 months. A total of some 33 samples were covered by TCR sequencing, comprising approximately 13 persistent and some 20 newly diagnosed Graves' disease patients. This study used TCR sequencing and RNA sequencing of peripheral blood to compare persistent Graves' disease patients against newly diagnosed Graves' disease patients. The study was registered as a clinical trial and conducted in China. What the authors observed across the whole study: TRBV28, TRBJ1-2 and TRBJ2-5 were preferentially used in persistent disease, while TRBV20-1 and TRBJ2-1 were favored in newly diagnosed disease. Sequencing and analysis were limited to the TCR beta chain. A larger number of public clonotypes was shared among persistent patients (more than 2,500) than among newly diagnosed patients (around 890). Because the primary lesion, thyroid tissue, could not be accessed, the study looked at peripheral blood alone. The authors acknowledged the small sample size as a limitation that may reduce accuracy. Persistent Graves' disease patients showed lower TCR Shannon entropy and fewer highly expanded clones than newly diagnosed patients, suggesting clonal expansion.

The meaning of the sample's time point label: newly diagnosed GD, antithyroid drugs for less than 3 months. For both TCR sequencing and RNA sequencing, RNA was extracted from PBMCs using TRIzol. The diagnosis of Graves' disease followed American Thyroid Association guidelines. The patients came from an endocrinology department in Xi'an, China. From each patient, around 9 milliliters of peripheral blood was collected into an EDTA anticoagulant tube. PBMCs were isolated by Ficoll Paque Plus density gradient separation without further T cell sorting. An Agilent 2100 Bioanalyzer and agarose gel were used to assess RNA quality, and a NanoDrop 2000 was used to measure RNA concentration. Libraries were built with multiplex PCR. The run used an Illumina HiSeq 4000. TCR beta libraries were built with iRepertoire HTBI primers and Arm-PCR amplification of CDR3 regions. Gel purification was performed on PCR products prior to sequencing. From the authors' description of their analysis: Across samples, around 62 TRBV and roughly 15 TRBJ segments were identified and used for gene usage analysis of CDR3 amino acid clonotypes. COPE and FqMerger were used to merge the filtered high-quality paired reads into contigs. BLAST was used to align contigs to IMGT TRBV, TRBD and TRBJ reference genes, and CDR3 was defined according to IMGT. Any clonotype with a frequency above 0.1% was classified as a highly expanded clone. Shannon entropy was used to measure repertoire diversity, and the Gini coefficient was used to measure V-J evenness. A clonotype was considered public if more than one individual shared it. The raw public reads went through TCRdb reprocessing: fastp at Q25, MiXCR clone calling, in-frame beta chains kept. Rows matching on CDR3 protein sequence are summarized as one entry with the most common DNA and genes. TCRdb's processing, not the authors' own work, is the source of the V and J calls. Recorded for this sample are roughly 560,000 distinct CDR3 sequences; more than 10% of them occurred a single time. The ten most abundant clones make up about 8.9% of the sample.

This same sample was also taken into another study, of T cells in Graves' hyperthyroidism and ophthalmopathy. The second investigation adds: A patient counted as having stable Graves' hyperthyroidism if no progression to ophthalmopathy occurred over 18 months of follow-up. Hyperthyroidism patients were newly diagnosed, with disease duration under 2 months, and aged 18 to 65 years. Patients with uncontrolled infections, other autoimmune diseases, pregnancy or lactation were excluded. Clinical symptoms, serum thyroxine and TRAb, thyroid ultrasound, and orbital computed tomography formed the basis for the diagnoses. The first round of RT-PCR for the TCR CDR3 was performed with the HTBI primer set and the Qiagen OneStep RT-PCR kit. Blood samples also contained most of the expanded thyroid clonotypes (frequency above 0.001), which suggests that blood repertoires may reflect thyroid immune responses. A model built on a 13 V-J signature distinguished ophthalmopathy from stable hyperthyroidism, reaching around 90% sensitivity and about 81% specificity in cross-validation and 80%/75% in testing. In validation, progression to ophthalmopathy was predicted by the model with 70.59% sensitivity and about 72% specificity, a median of roughly 6 months before onset. A discovery cohort of about a hundred patients, 43 with Graves' ophthalmopathy and 55 to 65 with stable Graves' hyperthyroidism, was used to find distinguishing TCR V-J signatures. An independent validation cohort of around 20 hyperthyroidism patients and 17 patients who later progressed to ophthalmopathy tested prospective prediction of ophthalmopathy. The approximately 100 discovery patients were randomly divided into training and test sets at a 7:3 ratio. In addition, the study compared T-cell repertoires in thyroid tissue and in blood from roughly 6 Graves' hyperthyroidism patients. Once sampling was done, hyperthyroidism patients were given methimazole at a starting dose of 30 mg daily, whereas ophthalmopathy patients were given high-dose intravenous methylprednisolone. The libraries were constructed in a second round of multiplex PCR and then size-selected and purified. Sequencing of the libraries was done on an Illumina HiSeq2000 using paired-end 100 bp reads. Raw data were processed with SOAPnuke, discarding reads with adapters, uncalled bases, mean Phred below 15, or no exact constant-primer or identifier match. COPE v1.2.5 was used to merge the high-quality paired reads, and each unique nucleotide sequence was defined as a clonotype. MiTCR v1.1 was used to align clonotypes to the IMGT TRBV, TRBD and TRBJ reference segments. The analysis was restricted to V-J combinations with a frequency above 0.0001, which together covered roughly 99% of the repertoires. A TCS score was defined as the ratio of F50 (clonal expansion) to E x V (chaos), with BLOSUM62-based TCRdist applied between CDR3 peptides within each V-J. Welch's t-statistics and random forest reduced 500 to 650 V-J features to 13, which were used in a naive Bayes classifier (R e1071). No statistical method was used to set the sample size in advance, and investigators knew the group allocation. According to the paper, TCR Vbeta CDR3 sequencing was carried out on 135 peripheral blood samples, which came from 40 to 45 ophthalmopathy, fewer than 80 hyperthyroidism and approximately 17 progressor patients.

The sequence came from a woman in her twenties or thirties with Graves disease. Donor details come from another sample of the same person, matched by shared clones. The input for sequencing was peripheral blood mononuclear cells (PBMCs), taken at new diagnosis, from a patient treated with antithyroid drugs. The rearranged segments are TRBV6-1 and TRBJ1-1, and the D gene may be TRBD1, 5 bases matching. In nucleotides, the sequence is TGTGCCAGCAGTCCCAGGGAAGCAGGTGAAGCTTTCTTT. It translates to CASSPREAGEAFF.